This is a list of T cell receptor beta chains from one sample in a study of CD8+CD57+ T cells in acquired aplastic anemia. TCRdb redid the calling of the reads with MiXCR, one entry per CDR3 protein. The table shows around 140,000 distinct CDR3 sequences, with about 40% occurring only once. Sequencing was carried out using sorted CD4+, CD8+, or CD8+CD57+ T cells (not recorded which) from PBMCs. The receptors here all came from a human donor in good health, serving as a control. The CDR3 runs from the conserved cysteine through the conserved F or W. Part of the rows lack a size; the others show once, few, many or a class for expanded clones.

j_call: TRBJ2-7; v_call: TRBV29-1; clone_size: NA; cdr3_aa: CSGGRIPSFLGYEQYF
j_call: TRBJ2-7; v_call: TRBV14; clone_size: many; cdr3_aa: CASSQAYEQYF
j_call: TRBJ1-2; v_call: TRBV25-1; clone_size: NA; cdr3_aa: CASSASGTFINYGYTF
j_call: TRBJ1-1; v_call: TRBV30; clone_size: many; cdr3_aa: CAWNRGADTEAFF
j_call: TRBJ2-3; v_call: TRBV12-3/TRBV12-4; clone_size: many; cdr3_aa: CASSFTTGDTQYF
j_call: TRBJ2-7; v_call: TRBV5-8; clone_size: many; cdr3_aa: CASSSRTDYEQYF
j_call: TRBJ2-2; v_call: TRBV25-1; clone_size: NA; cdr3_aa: CASSEGNTGELFF
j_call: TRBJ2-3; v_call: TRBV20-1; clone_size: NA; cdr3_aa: CSASVGTSGSTDTQYF
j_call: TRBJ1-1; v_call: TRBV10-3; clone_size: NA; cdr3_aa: CAISGNEEAFF
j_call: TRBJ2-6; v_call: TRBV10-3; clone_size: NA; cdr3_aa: CAISDWTVGANVLTF
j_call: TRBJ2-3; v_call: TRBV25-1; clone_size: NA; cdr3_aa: CASSQELAGADTQYF
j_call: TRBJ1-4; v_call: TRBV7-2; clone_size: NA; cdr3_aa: CASSLAQSEKLFF
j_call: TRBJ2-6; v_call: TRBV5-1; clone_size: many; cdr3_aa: CASSLSAGANVLTF
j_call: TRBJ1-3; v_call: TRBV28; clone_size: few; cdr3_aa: CASDGGGSGNTIYF
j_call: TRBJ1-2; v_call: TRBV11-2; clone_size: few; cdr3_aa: CASSPSQGAIANYGYTF
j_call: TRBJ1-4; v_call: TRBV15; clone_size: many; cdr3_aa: CATSMTPRVSAEKLFF
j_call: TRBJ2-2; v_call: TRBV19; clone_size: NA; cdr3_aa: CASGGTGNTGEPFF
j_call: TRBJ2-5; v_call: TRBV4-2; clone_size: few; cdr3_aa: CASSQDSAARDSTYETQYF
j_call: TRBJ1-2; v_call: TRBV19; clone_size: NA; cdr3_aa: CASSSGQALYGYTF